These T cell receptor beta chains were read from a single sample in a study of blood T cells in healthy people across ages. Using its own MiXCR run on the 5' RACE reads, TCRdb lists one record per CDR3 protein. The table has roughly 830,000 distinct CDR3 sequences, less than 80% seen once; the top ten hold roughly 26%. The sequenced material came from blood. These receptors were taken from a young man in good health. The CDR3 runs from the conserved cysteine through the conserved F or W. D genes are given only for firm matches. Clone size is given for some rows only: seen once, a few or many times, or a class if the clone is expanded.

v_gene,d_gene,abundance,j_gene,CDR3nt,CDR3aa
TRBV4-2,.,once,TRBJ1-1,TGTGCCAGCAGCCATACCGGGACAAGTTGTGAAGCTTTCTTT,CASSHTGTSCEAFF
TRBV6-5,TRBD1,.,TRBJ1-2,TGTGCCAGCAGCAAGGACAGGGCTTTCCATGGCTACACCTTC,CASSKDRAFHGYTF
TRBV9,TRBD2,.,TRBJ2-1,TGTGCCAGCAGCGTAGACGGTGCCCTAGCGGGGCCAAATGAGCAGTTCTTC,CASSVDGALAGPNEQFF
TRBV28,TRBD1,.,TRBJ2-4,TGTGCCAGCAACGGACAGGGAAACATTCAGTACTTC,CASNGQGNIQYF
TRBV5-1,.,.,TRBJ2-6,TGCGCCAACAGCTTGTCCTACTCTGGGGCCAACGTCCTGACTTTC,CANSLSYSGANVLTF
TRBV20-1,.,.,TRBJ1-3,TGCAGTGCTGGAACAGGCCAGCTAGGGGGAAACACCATATATTTT,CSAGTGQLGGNTIYF
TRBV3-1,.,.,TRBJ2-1,TGTGCCAGCAGCCCTCCGAGGGAGGTCTCCTACAATGAGCAGTTCTTC,CASSPPREVSYNEQFF
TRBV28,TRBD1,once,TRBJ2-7,TGTGCCAGCAGTAACAGGGGTAATGAGCAGTACTTC,CASSNRGNEQYF
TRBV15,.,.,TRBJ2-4,TGTGCCACCAGCGGAGGGACCAAAAACATTCGGTACTTC,CATSGGTKNIRYF
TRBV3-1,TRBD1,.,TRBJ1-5,TGTGCCAGCAGCCTTACACAGGGGATGCAGCCCCAGCATTTT,CASSLTQGMQPQHF
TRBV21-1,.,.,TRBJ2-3,TGTGCCAGCAGCGCTCGGGCAGCCAACACAGATACGCAGTATTTT,CASSARAANTDTQYF
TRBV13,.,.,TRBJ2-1,TGTGCCAGCCGGGAGATAGGGGGGGCACACAATGAGCAGTTCTTC,CASREIGGAHNEQFF
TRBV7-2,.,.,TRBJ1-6,TGTGCCAGCAGCTTAAAGGGGCGTAATCCACCCCTCCACTTT,CASSLKGRNPPLHF
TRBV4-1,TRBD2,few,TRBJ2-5,TGCGCCAGCAGCCAATCGGGGGGATCGTACCAAGAGACCCAGTACTTC,CASSQSGGSYQETQYF
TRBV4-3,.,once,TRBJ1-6,TGCGCCAGCAGCCAAGTGTTAGGACACCTGTCATCGCCCCTCCACTTT,CASSQVLGHLSSPLHF
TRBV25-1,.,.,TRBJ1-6,TGTGCCAGCAGTGCAGGGGACCCCCTCCACTTT,CASSAGDPLHF
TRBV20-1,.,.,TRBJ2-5,TGCAGTGCTAGAAGTGGGGGCGCGAAGACCCAGTACTTC,CSARSGGAKTQYF
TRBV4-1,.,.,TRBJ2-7,TGCGCCAGCAGCCAAGAGAGACAGAGCTCCTACGAGCAGTACTTC,CASSQERQSSYEQYF
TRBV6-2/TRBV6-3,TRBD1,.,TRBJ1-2,TGTGCCAGCAGTTACACAGGGGGCTCGGATGGCTACACCTTC,CASSYTGGSDGYTF
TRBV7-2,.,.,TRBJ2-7,TGTGCCAGCAGCTTATATGACAGCTCCTACGAGCAGTACTTC,CASSLYDSSYEQYF
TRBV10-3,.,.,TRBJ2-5,TGTGCCATCAAGAAAAACCGGGACTCGGAAGAGACCCAGTACTTC,CAIKKNRDSEETQYF
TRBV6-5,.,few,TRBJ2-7,TGTGCCAGCAGCCTCGCCCGGACATTCTACGAGCAGTACTTC,CASSLARTFYEQYF
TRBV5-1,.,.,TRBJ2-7,TGCGCCAGCAGCTTGGGAGCCGCGCGCGACTACGAGCAGTACTTC,CASSLGAARDYEQYF
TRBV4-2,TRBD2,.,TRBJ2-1,TGTGCCAGCAGCCAAGAGCCCAGCGGGGGATGGAATGGGCAGTTCTTC,CASSQEPSGGWNGQFF
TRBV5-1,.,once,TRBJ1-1,TGCGCCAGCAGCTCGCAGGGGAGCGGCACTGAAGCTTTCTTT,CASSSQGSGTEAFF